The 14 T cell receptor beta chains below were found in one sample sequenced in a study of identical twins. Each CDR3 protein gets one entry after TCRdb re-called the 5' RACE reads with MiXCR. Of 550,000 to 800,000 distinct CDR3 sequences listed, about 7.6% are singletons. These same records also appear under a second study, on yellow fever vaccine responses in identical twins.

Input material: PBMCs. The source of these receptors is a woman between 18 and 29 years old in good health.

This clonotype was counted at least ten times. The chain's CDR3 is CASSPSPNYGYTF. The CDR3 DNA follows: TGTGCCAGCAGCCCCTCCCCGAACTATGGCTACACCTTC. The chain joins TRBV12-3 or TRBV12-4 to TRBJ1-2; no clear D. The CDR3 is 13 amino acids. Deletions cut 6 bases from V and 2 bases from J, with 10 bases between.

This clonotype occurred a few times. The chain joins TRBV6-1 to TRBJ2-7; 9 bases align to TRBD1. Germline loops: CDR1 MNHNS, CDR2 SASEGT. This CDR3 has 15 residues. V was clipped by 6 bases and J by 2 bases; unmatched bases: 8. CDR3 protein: CASSKTGTGTYEQYF. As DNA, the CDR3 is TGTGCCAGCAGCAAAACCGGGACAGGGACCTACGAGCAGTACTTC.

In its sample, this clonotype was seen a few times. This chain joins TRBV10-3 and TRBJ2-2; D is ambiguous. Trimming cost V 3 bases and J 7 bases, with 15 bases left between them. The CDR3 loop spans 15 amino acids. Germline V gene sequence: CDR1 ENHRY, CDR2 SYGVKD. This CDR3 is CAISDSRPVGGELFF. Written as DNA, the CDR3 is TGTGCCATCAGTGATTCCCGACCGGTCGGCGGGGAGCTGTTTTTT.

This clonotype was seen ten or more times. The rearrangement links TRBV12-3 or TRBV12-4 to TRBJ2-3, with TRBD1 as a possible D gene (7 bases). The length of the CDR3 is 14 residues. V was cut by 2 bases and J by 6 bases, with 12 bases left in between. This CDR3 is CASSLLAGGDTQYF. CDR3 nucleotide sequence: TGTGCCAGCAGTTTACTCGCAGGGGGGGATACGCAGTATTTT.

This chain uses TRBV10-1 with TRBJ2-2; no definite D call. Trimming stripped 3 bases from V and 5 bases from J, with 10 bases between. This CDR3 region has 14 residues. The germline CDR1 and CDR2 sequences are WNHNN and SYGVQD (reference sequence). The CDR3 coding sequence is TGCGCCAGCAGTGATAGTCTACGTACCGGGGAGCTGTTTTTT. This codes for CASSDSLRTGELFF.

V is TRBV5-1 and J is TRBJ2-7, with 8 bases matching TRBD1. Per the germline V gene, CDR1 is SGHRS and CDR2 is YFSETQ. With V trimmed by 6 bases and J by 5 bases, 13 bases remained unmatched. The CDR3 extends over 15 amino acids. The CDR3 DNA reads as TGCGCCAGCACCTCCAGAAAGGACAGGGACCACGAGCAGTACTTC. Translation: CASTSRKDRDHEQYF.

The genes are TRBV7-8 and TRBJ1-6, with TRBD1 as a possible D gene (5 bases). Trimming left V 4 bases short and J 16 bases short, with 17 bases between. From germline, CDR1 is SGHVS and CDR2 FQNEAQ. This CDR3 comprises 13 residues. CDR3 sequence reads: CASSSTMTETLHF. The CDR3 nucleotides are TGTGCCAGCAGCTCCACGATGACAGAGACTCTCCACTTT. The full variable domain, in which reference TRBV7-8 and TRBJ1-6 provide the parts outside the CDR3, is GAGVSQSPRYKVAKRGQDVALRCDPISGHVSLFWYQQALGQGPEFLTYFQNEAQLDKSGLPSDRFFAERPEGSVSTLKIQRTQQEDSAVYLCASSSTMTETLHFGNGTRLTVT.

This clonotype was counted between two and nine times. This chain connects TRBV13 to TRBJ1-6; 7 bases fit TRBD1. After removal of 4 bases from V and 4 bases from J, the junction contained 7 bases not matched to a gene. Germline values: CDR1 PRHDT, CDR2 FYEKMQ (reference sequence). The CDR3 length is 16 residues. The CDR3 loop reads CASSWWQGDYNSPLHF. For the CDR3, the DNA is TGTGCCAGCAGCTGGTGGCAGGGGGATTATAATTCACCCCTCCACTTT.

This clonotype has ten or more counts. CDR3 residues: CASSPDGLAGRTDTQYF. The CDR3 DNA reads TGCGCCAGCAGCCCCGACGGACTAGCGGGACGAACAGATACGCAGTATTTT. The chain couples TRBV5-1 to TRBJ2-3; 12 positions match TRBD2. Germline V gives CDR1 SGHRS, CDR2 YFSETQ. The CDR3 has 17 amino acids. Trimming removed 4 bases from V and 3 bases from J; junction bases left unmatched: 9.

In DNA, the CDR3 is TGTGCCAGCAGTGGGGGACAGGGAGGGAACACCGGGGAGCTGTTTTTT. Translated, it gives CASSGGQGGNTGELFF. This chain connects TRBV12-3 or TRBV12-4 to TRBJ2-2; 9 positions match TRBD1. V shed 5 bases and J 1 base; nucleotides not matched to a gene: 5. The CDR3 consists of 16 residues.

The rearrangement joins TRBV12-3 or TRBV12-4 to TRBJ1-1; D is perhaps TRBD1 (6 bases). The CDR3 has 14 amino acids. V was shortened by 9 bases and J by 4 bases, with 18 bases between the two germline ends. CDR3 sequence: CARSTLDSLTEAFF. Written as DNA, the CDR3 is TGTGCCAGAAGTACCTTGGACAGCCTCACTGAAGCTTTCTTT.

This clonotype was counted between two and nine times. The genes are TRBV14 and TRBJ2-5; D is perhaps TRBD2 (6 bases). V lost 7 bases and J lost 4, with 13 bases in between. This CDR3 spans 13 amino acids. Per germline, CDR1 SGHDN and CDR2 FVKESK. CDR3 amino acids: CASTQGGRETQYF. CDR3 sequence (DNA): TGTGCCAGCACCCAGGGAGGACGAGAGACCCAGTACTTC. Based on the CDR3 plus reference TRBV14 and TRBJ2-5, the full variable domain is EAGVTQFPSHSVIEKGQTVTLRCDPISGHDNLYWYRRVMGKEIKFLLHFVKESKQDESGMPNNRFLAERTGGTYSTLKVQPAELEDSGVYFCASTQGGRETQYFGPGTRLLVL.

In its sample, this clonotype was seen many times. The CDR3 DNA sequence: TGCAGTGCTAGCGGGACCCAAAGCTCCTACAATGAGCAGTTCTTC. It is translated as CSASGTQSSYNEQFF. The rearrangement links TRBV20-1 to TRBJ2-1; the D call may be TRBD1 or TRBD2 (5 bases each). The CDR3 runs 15 residues. Germline lookup yields CDR1 DFQATT and CDR2 SNEGSKA (reference sequence). Trimming took off 3 bases at V and 0 bases at J, with 12 bases between the two ends.

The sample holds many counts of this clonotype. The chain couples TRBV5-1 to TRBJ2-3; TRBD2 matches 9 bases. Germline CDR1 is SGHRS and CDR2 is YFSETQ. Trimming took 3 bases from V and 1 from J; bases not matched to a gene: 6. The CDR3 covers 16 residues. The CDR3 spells CASSSASGIRTDTQYF. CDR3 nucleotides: TGCGCCAGCAGCTCTGCTAGCGGGATACGCACAGATACGCAGTATTTT. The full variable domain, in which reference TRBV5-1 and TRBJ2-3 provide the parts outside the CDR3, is KAGVTQTPRYLIKTRGQQVTLSCSPISGHRSVSWYQQTPGQGLQFLFEYFSETQRNKGNFPGRFSGRQFSNSRSEMNVSTLELGDSALYLCASSSASGIRTDTQYFGPGTRLTVL.